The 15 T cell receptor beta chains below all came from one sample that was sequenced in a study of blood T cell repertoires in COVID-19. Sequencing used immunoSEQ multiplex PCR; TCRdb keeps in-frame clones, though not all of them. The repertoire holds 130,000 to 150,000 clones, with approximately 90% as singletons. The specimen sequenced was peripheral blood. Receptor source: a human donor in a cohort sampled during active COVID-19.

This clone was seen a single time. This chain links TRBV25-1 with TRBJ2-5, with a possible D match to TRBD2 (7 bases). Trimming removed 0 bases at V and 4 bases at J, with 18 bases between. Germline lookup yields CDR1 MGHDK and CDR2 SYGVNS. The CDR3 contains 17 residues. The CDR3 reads CASSEYPGGLPGETQYF. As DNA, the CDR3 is TGTGCCAGCAGTGAATACCCGGGGGGCCTTCCGGGAGAGACCCAGTACTTC.

CDR3 residues: CASSVEGGPYNEQFF. CDR3 bases: TGTGCCAGCAGCGTAGAGGGAGGGCCTTACAATGAGCAGTTCTTC. The genes are TRBV9 and TRBJ2-1; the match to TRBD2 covers 7 bases. The CDR3 spans 15 residues. Trimming removed 0 bases from V and 4 bases from J; junction bases left unmatched: 4. Germline CDR1 is SGDLS and CDR2 is YYNGEE.

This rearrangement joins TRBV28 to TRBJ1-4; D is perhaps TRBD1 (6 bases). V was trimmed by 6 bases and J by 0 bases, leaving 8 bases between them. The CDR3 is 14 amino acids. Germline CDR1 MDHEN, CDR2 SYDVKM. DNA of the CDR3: TGTGCCAGCAGACAGGGAACAACTAATGAAAAACTGTTTTTT. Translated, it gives CASRQGTTNEKLFF. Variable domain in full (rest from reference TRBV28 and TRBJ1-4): DVKVTQSSRYLVKRTGEKVFLECVQDMDHENMFWYRQDPGLGLRLIYFSYDVKMKEKGDIPEGYSVSREKKERFSLILESASTNQTSMYLCASRQGTTNEKLFFGSGTQLSVL.

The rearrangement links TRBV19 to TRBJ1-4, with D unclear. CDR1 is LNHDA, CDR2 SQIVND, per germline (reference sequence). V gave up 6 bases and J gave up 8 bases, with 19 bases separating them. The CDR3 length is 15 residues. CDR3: CASSDEGRLEEKLFF. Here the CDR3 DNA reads TGTGCCAGTAGCGATGAAGGGAGGCTAGAGGAAAAACTGTTTTTT.

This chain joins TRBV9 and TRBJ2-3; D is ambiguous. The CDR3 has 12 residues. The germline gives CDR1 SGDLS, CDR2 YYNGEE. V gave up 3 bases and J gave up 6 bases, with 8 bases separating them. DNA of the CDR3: TGTGCCAGCAGCGCCCCAAGCGATACGCAGTATTTT. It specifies CASSAPSDTQYF.

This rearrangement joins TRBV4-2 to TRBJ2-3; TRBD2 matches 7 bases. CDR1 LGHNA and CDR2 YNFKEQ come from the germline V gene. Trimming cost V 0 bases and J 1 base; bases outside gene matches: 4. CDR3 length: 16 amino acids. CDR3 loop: CASSQDPRGGTDTQYF. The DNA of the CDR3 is TGTGCCAGCAGCCAAGATCCCCGGGGGGGCACAGATACGCAGTATTTT.

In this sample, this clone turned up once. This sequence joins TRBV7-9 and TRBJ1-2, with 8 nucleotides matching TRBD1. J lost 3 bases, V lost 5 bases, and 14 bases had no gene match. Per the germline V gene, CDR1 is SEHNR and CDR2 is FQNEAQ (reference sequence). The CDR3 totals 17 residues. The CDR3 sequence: CASSPRTGRIGDYGYTF. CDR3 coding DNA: TGTGCCAGCAGCCCAAGGACAGGGAGAATTGGCGACTATGGCTACACCTTC.

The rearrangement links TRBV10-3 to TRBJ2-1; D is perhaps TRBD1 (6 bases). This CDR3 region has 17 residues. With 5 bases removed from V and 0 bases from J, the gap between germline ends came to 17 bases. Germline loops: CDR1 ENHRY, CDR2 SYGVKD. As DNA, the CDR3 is TGTGCCATCAGTCCCGTCACAGGGCCCAACTCCTACAATGAGCAGTTCTTC. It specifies CAISPVTGPNSYNEQFF.

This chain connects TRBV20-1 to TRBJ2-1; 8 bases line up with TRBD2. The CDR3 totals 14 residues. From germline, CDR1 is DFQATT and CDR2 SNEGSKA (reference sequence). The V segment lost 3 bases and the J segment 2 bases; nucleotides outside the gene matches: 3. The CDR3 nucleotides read TGCAGTGCTAGTTTCGGGGGGGCCTACAATGAGCAGTTCTTC. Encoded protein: CSASFGGAYNEQFF.

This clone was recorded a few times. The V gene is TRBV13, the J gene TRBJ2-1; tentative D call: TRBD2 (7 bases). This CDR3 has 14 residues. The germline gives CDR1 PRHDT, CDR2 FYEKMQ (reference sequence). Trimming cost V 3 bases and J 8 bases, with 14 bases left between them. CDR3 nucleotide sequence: TGTGCCAGCAGCTTCCCGGGGGGCCTCGATGAGCAGTTCTTC. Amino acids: CASSFPGGLDEQFF.

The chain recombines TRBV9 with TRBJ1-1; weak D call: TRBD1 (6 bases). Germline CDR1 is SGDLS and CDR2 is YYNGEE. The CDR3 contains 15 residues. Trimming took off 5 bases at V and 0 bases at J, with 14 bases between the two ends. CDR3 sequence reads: CASRRGRGMNTEAFF. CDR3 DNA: TGTGCCAGCAGGAGGGGCAGGGGAATGAACACTGAAGCTTTCTTT. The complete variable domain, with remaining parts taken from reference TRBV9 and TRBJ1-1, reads DSGVTQTPKHLITATGQRVTLRCSPRSGDLSVYWYQQSLDQGLQFLIQYYNGEERAKGNILERFSAQQFPDLHSELNLSSLELGDSALYFCASRRGRGMNTEAFFGQGTRLTVV.

The chain's CDR3 is CASSGGQGRMGTGELFF. CDR3 sequence (DNA): TGTGCCAGCAGTGGAGGACAGGGGCGTATGGGCACCGGGGAGCTGTTTTTT. This chain joins TRBV2 and TRBJ2-2; TRBD1 aligns across 9 bases. The CDR3 length is 17 residues. Germline CDR1 SNHLY, CDR2 FYNNEI. The V segment lost 4 bases and the J segment 4 bases; nucleotides outside the gene matches: 10.

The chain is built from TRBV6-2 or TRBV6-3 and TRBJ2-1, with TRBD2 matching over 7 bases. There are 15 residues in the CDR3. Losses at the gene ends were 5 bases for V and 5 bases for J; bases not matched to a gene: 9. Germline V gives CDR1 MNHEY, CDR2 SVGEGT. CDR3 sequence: CASSPLAGDDNEQFF. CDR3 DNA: TGTGCCAGCAGTCCCCTGGCGGGGGATGACAATGAGCAGTTCTTC.

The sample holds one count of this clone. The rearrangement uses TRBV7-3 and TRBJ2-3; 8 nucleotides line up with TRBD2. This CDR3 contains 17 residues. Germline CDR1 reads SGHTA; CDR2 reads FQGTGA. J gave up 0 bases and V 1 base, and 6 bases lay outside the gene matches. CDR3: CASSLSLGGGSTDTQYF. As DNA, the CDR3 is TGTGCCAGCAGCTTAAGCCTCGGCGGGGGGAGCACAGATACGCAGTATTTT.

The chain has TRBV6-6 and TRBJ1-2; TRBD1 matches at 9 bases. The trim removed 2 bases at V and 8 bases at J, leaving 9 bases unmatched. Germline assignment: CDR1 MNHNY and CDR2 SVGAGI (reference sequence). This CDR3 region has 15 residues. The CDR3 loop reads CASSYTDRGSGGYTF. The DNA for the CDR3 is TGTGCCAGCAGTTACACAGACAGGGGGAGTGGGGGCTACACCTTC.